This T cell receptor (beta chain) was sequenced for a study of cytomegalovirus exposure and HLA in healthy donors. The study, taken as a whole, reports: Indistinguishable V segments, including TRBV6-2 and TRBV6-3, were excluded. TCR beta sequences reportedly predicted most subjects' HLA-A and HLA-B alleles accurately.

This PCR relied on a set of 60 Vbeta primers and 13 Jbeta primers. Assay used: immunoSEQ multiplex PCR; TCRdb lists only in-frame clones, some missing. Altogether around 150,000 clones are present, 75% being singletons, with the ten largest covering roughly 5%. Details on this clone: Its specificity is not known.

CDR3 length equals 14 residues. The germline V gene has CDR1 SGHNT and CDR2 YENEEA. Trimming left V 3 bases short and J 0 bases short, with 7 bases between. The clonotype originates from a male donor in good health and CMV-seronegative. Material: PBMCs. This sequence joins TRBV11-3 and TRBJ2-3; D call uncertain. The CDR3 coding sequence is TGTGCCAGCAGCTTGGCCGCTAGCACAGATACGCAGTATTTT. Its translation: CASSLAASTDTQYF.